This TCR beta chain was found in a study of post-analysis software for immune sequencing data. Study information: Clinical courses comprised relapsing-remitting, secondary progressive and progressive-relapsing multiple sclerosis. Points from the study as a whole: TRBV5-6, TRBV5-1 and TRBV20-1 were among several TRBV segments more frequent in patients than controls. When compared against controls, multiple sclerosis patients showed significantly lower normalized Chao1 diversity.

Every TCR beta cDNA library bore unique molecular identifiers. T cells, about 0.95 to 10 million of them, yielded 500,000 to 600,000 cDNA molecules. TCRdb used MiXCR to reprocess the PCR reads, holding one entry per CDR3 protein. The data contain 430,000 or so distinct CDR3 sequences, roughly 38% of them singletons. This clonotype came up many times. Its antigen is not known. There are 12 residues in the CDR3. V lost 5 bases to trimming and J lost 8 bases, with 10 bases between them. CDR1 is SEHNR, CDR2 FQNEAQ, per germline (reference sequence). The TCR was taken from a girl aged 2-10 years with multiple sclerosis. The source material was blood. The rearrangement links TRBV7-9 to TRBJ2-1, with D tentatively TRBD1 (6 bases). The CDR3 region is CASSHRVDEQFF. The CDR3 nucleotides are TGTGCCAGCAGCCACAGGGTCGATGAGCAGTTCTTC.